Listed below are T cell receptor beta chains from one sample, sequenced in a study of human T cells and chemical hapten exposure. TCRdb analysed the RACE reads with MiXCR anew, one entry per CDR3 protein. Seen here are 70,000 to 95,000 distinct CDR3 sequences, over 6.5% observed once, and the top ten hold about 1.7%. Sequencing used whole blood. These receptors originate from a female donor in good health. Some clones in this sample may be carry-over from other donors' samples. Each CDR3 is given with its conserved first and last residue. The D gene is left open where the match is weak. Size is omitted from some rows. Given values are once, few, many or a class for expanded clones.

v_gene	j_gene	abundance	d_gene	CDR3nt	CDR3aa
TRBV7-2	TRBJ1-5	many	.	TGTGCCAGCAGCTTGTACCCACGGACAGCGAATCAGCCCCAGCATTTT	CASSLYPRTANQPQHF
TRBV20-1	TRBJ2-7	many	.	TGCAGTGCGTGTGAGGTTGGGATGTACGAGCAGTACTTC	CSACEVGMYEQYF
TRBV28	TRBJ1-5	few	TRBD1	TGTGCCAGCAGTACCAGGACAGGGGCAATCTATAGCAATCAGCCCCAGCATTTT	CASSTRTGAIYSNQPQHF
TRBV2	TRBJ2-3	.	.	TGTGCCAGCAGAGAGGCCAGAGACACAGATACGCAGTATTTT	CASREARDTDTQYF
TRBV7-2	TRBJ2-5	many	TRBD2	TGTGCCAGCAGCCCGGGACTAGCGGGGGGACAAGAGACCCAGTACTTC	CASSPGLAGGQETQYF
TRBV29-1	TRBJ1-1	.	.	TGCAGCGACCAAGGCAGCTTGAACACTGAAGCTTTCTTT	CSDQGSLNTEAFF
TRBV20-1	TRBJ2-3	.	TRBD2	TGCAGTGCTAAGGGGCGGGGGAATACCCCAGATACGCAGTATTTT	CSAKGRGNTPDTQYF
TRBV2	TRBJ1-1	.	.	TGTGCCAGCAGTGAATTCGCAGGGGACACTGAAGCTTTCTTT	CASSEFAGDTEAFF
TRBV21-1	TRBJ1-1	few	.	TGTGCCAGCAGCAAATCAGGCCGGGAATCAGCTGAAGCTTTCTTT	CASSKSGRESAEAFF
TRBV7-2	TRBJ1-4	.	TRBD1	TGTGCCAGCAGCTTTGGACAGGGGCTCAATAATGAAAAACTGTTTTTT	CASSFGQGLNNEKLFF
TRBV6-5	TRBJ2-5	few	TRBD2	TGTGCCAGCAGTTACTTAGCGGGGAGAGAGACCCAGTACTTC	CASSYLAGRETQYF
TRBV6-5	TRBJ1-6	.	.	TGTGCCAGCACTTCGACGGAGAATTCACCCCTCCACTTT	CASTSTENSPLHF
TRBV4-3	TRBJ1-1	.	.	TGCGCCAGCAGCCAAGATGTGTTAGGGAGGATTAAAATGAACACTGAAGCTTTCTTT	CASSQDVLGRIKMNTEAFF
TRBV15	TRBJ2-3	.	.	TGTGCCACCAGCATGGACAGAAACGGAGATACGCAGTATTTT	CATSMDRNGDTQYF
TRBV18	TRBJ1-2	many	.	TGTGCCAGCTCACCACCGGGGGCCCCCGAATTCTATGGCTACACCTTC	CASSPPGAPEFYGYTF
TRBV29-1	TRBJ1-2	.	.	TGCAGCGTTCAAACGAACAGGGAGATCTATGGCTACACCTTC	CSVQTNREIYGYTF
TRBV18	TRBJ2-7	many	.	TGTGCCAGCTCACCAGACAGCTCCTACGAGCAGTACTTC	CASSPDSSYEQYF
TRBV5-1	TRBJ2-5	many	.	TGCGCCAGCAGCTTGGAGGGTTACGGTGTGCGGCGCCAAGAGACCCAGTACTTC	CASSLEGYGVRRQETQYF
TRBV7-9	TRBJ1-1	.	TRBD1	TGTGCCAGCAGCCCCAAAAGGCGGACAGGGGACGAAGCTTTCTTT	CASSPKRRTGDEAFF
TRBV7-8	TRBJ2-6	many	.	TGTGCCAGCAGCTTATGGGGGGGCGAAAGTGCTGGGGCCAACGTCCTGACTTTC	CASSLWGGESAGANVLTF
TRBV12-3/TRBV12-4	TRBJ1-1	many	.	TGTGCCAGCAGTTGGCGGGGGACCGGCCCTGAAGCTTTCTTT	CASSWRGTGPEAFF
TRBV5-1	TRBJ2-7	.	.	TGCGCCAGCAGCTTGGGGGGTTACGACGAGCAGTACTTC	CASSLGGYDEQYF
TRBV5-5	TRBJ2-5	many	.	TGTGCCAGCAGCCGGGTAGCCCACCTAGAGACCCAGTACTTC	CASSRVAHLETQYF
TRBV7-9	TRBJ1-6	.	.	TGTGCCAGCAGCTTAGAAACGATTCGGGGAGATAATTCACCCCTCCACTTT	CASSLETIRGDNSPLHF
TRBV4-3	TRBJ2-2	many	TRBD2	TGCGCCAGCAGCCGAGCCAGCGGGGGGTCGAACACCGGGGAGCTGTTTTTT	CASSRASGGSNTGELFF
TRBV7-2	TRBJ2-3	many	TRBD2	TGTGCCAGCAGCCCCCTTGGTGCGGGGGGCACAGATACGCAGTATTTT	CASSPLGAGGTDTQYF
TRBV20-1	TRBJ1-6	many	.	TGCAGTGCCGCCGGCCGGGGGGCGCGGAGTTCACCCCTCCACTTT	CSAAGRGARSSPLHF
TRBV4-3	TRBJ1-1	few	.	TGCGCCAGCAGCCAAGGGATACCGGCTGAAGCTTTCTTT	CASSQGIPAEAFF
TRBV4-2	TRBJ2-7	few	.	TGTGCCAGCAGCCCACGGGCAAGCGCTGGAGCCTACGAGCAGTACTTC	CASSPRASAGAYEQYF
TRBV7-6	TRBJ1-5	many	TRBD1	TGTGCCAGCAGCTTAGGTAGTAGGGGGCGCGATCAGCCCCAGCATTTT	CASSLGSRGRDQPQHF
TRBV29-1	TRBJ2-4	.	.	TGCAGCGTGGGGGGTTGGGGAACCAAAAACATTCAGTACTTC	CSVGGWGTKNIQYF
TRBV5-1	TRBJ1-1	.	.	TGCGCCAGCAGCGATATGAGGAACACTGAAGCTTTCTTT	CASSDMRNTEAFF
TRBV27	TRBJ1-1	many	.	TGTGCCAGCAGTGGGGGGGTTTCTGAAGCTTTCTTT	CASSGGVSEAFF
TRBV7-8	TRBJ2-3	few	TRBD2	TGTGCCAGCAGAAACGGATTGGGACTAGCGGAGACAGATACGCAGTATTTT	CASRNGLGLAETDTQYF
TRBV2	TRBJ1-2	many	.	TGTGCCAGCAGTGAAAGCGGGGGTGGAAACTATGGCTACACCTTC	CASSESGGGNYGYTF